This TCR beta chain is drawn from a study of T cell responses to AZD1222 COVID-19 vaccine. The table came from immunoSEQ multiplex PCR; TCRdb's copy has only in-frame clones and leaves some out. There are some 200,000 clones in the sample; about 95% occur only once, and around 1.8% lies in the top ten. Trimming at V came to 5 bases and at J to 3 bases, leaving 5 bases not matched to a gene. Per germline, CDR1 ENHRY and CDR2 SYGVKD. CDR3 size: 15 residues. Comment on this clone: No antigen is known for it.

General study results and limits: Recipients of two AZD1222 doses showed rising Spike-specific TCR breadth and depth. No day 14 peak samples; only post-peak repertoires were characterized.

Sequenced here: peripheral blood, sampled 28 days after the second dose of the MenACWY control vaccine. This clonotype was sampled from an adult who received the MenACWY meningococcal vaccine as a control. The chain joins TRBV10-3 to TRBJ1-5; 9 bases align to TRBD1. CDR3 loop: CAISRTGETNQPQHF. The CDR3 DNA reads as TGTGCCATCAGTCGGACAGGGGAGACCAATCAGCCCCAGCATTTT.